One sample yielded the 27 T cell receptor beta chains listed below, sequenced in a study of metastatic and nonmetastatic thyroid tumors. There were no patients who had received any treatment before thyroid surgery. Through MiXCR, TCRdb re-clonotyped the PCR reads. The sample consists of several thousand clones, 30% to 35% of them appearing once. Sequences were obtained from tumor tissue. These TCRs come from a female donor with papillary thyroid cancer or a benign thyroid nodule (not recorded which). Some clones in this sample may be carry-over from other donors' samples.

This chain joins TRBV12-3 or TRBV12-4 and TRBJ2-2; 7 bases align to TRBD2. The length of the CDR3 is 15 residues. V lost 10 bases, J lost 2 bases, and 10 bases stayed unmatched. CDR3 residues: CAIGTTGANTGELFF. The DNA for the CDR3 is TGTGCCATCGGGACTACCGGGGCAAACACCGGGGAGCTGTTTTTT.

This clone was seen ten or more times. V gene TRBV5-4 combines with J gene TRBJ2-4, with 9 bases fitting TRBD1. CDR3 length equals 14 residues. Germline assignment: CDR1 SGHNT and CDR2 YYREEE (reference sequence). Trimming removed 3 bases from V and 5 bases from J; junction bases left unmatched: 3. The CDR3 loop is CASSYRDRENIQYF. Written as DNA, the CDR3 is TGTGCCAGCAGCTACCGGGACAGGGAAAACATTCAGTACTTC.

In this sample, this clone is medium-sized. This chain links TRBV20-1 with TRBJ2-1; D gene ambiguous. Trimming shortened V by 2 bases and J by 4 bases, and 9 bases separated the two germline ends. The CDR3 has 13 residues. Germline CDR1 reads DFQATT; CDR2 reads SNEGSKA (reference sequence). The CDR3 here is CSARKGGYNEQFF. The DNA for the CDR3 is TGCAGTGCTAGAAAAGGCGGATACAATGAGCAGTTCTTC.

This clone was seen just once. The chain couples TRBV13 to TRBJ1-3; D gene unclear. Per germline, CDR1 PRHDT and CDR2 FYEKMQ (reference sequence). The CDR3 runs to 17 residues. Deletions cut 0 bases from V and 0 bases from J, with 12 bases between. The CDR3 DNA sequence: TGTGCCAGCAGCTTAGGCCGTTGGGCGGACTCTGGAAACACCATATATTTT. Translated, it gives CASSLGRWADSGNTIYF.

The chain carries TRBV18 and TRBJ1-3; TRBD1 might be the D (5 bases). The V gene lost 6 bases and the J gene lost 0 bases, with 18 bases spanning the gap. CDR3 length: 17 residues. The germline CDR1 and CDR2 sequences are KGHSH and LQKENI. CDR3 nucleotides: TGTGCCAGCTCCGATTTCCCCTCAGGGCCCTCTGGAAACACCATATATTTT. Translation gives CASSDFPSGPSGNTIYF.

This clone has a count of ten or more. Possible read error: a much larger clone is one base away. Other DNA sequences in the same sample also yield this CDR3. J is TRBJ2-1 and V is TRBV27, with D maybe TRBD2 (6 bases). Trimming left V 6 bases short and J 1 base short, with 16 bases between. The CDR3 totals 16 residues. Germline CDR1 MNHEY, CDR2 SMNVEV (reference sequence). CDR3 DNA sequence: TGTGCCAGCAGCCCCATTGGGGGGAGTTCCTACAATGAGCAGTTCTTC. It yields the protein CASSPIGGSSYNEQFF.

This clone is labeled as medium-sized. The rearrangement uses TRBV4-3 and TRBJ1-2; TRBD1 matches at 7 bases. The length of the CDR3 is 16 residues. Germline V lookup: CDR1 LGHNA, CDR2 YSLEER. After removal of 4 bases from V and 8 bases from J, the junction contained 16 bases not matched to a gene. The CDR3 protein is CASSRFLAETGSGYTF. CDR3 sequence (DNA): TGCGCCAGCAGCCGCTTCTTGGCCGAGACAGGGAGCGGCTACACCTTC.

The chain uses TRBV5-1 and TRBJ2-1; 9 nucleotides line up with TRBD2. The V segment lost 6 bases and the J segment 7 bases; nucleotides outside the gene matches: 11. Germline V gene lookup returns CDR1 SGHRS and CDR2 YFSETQ. The CDR3 has 15 residues. The CDR3 loop is CASTPVALAGNEQFF. The CDR3, as DNA: TGCGCCAGCACTCCGGTCGCCCTAGCGGGAAATGAGCAGTTCTTC.

The chain couples TRBV11-3 to TRBJ2-7, with 8 bases lining up with TRBD1. V trimming: 7 bases; J trimming: 6 bases; junction bases outside the gene matches: 8. This CDR3 has 13 amino acids. Germline CDR1 SGHNT, CDR2 YENEEA. The DNA of the CDR3 is TGTGCCAGCACTCGGACAGGGCTCGGCGAGCAGTACTTC. The encoded protein is CASTRTGLGEQYF.

This clone was seen only once. The rearrangement joins TRBV20-1 to TRBJ1-1; 9 bases match TRBD1. V shed 0 bases and J 4 bases; nucleotides not matched to a gene: 9. This CDR3 is built from 16 residues. CDR1 is DFQATT and CDR2 is SNEGSKA in the germline V gene (reference sequence). The CDR3 nucleotides are TGCAGTGCTAGAGATCAGGGGACAGGGATGGGCACTGAAGCTTTCTTT. Its protein is CSARDQGTGMGTEAFF.

Sample share makes this clone medium-sized. The J gene is TRBJ1-1, the V gene TRBV28; D uncertain. The germline gives CDR1 MDHEN, CDR2 SYDVKM. V lost 3 bases and J lost 0, with 8 bases in between. The CDR3 is 14 amino acids. The CDR3 loop is CASSFYGLNTEAFF. In DNA form, the CDR3 reads TGTGCCAGCAGTTTCTACGGATTGAACACTGAAGCTTTCTTT. Complete variable domain (other parts from reference TRBV28 and TRBJ1-1): DVKVTQSSRYLVKRTGEKVFLECVQDMDHENMFWYRQDPGLGLRLIYFSYDVKMKEKGDIPEGYSVSREKKERFSLILESASTNQTSMYLCASSFYGLNTEAFFGQGTRLTVV.

This chain uses TRBV5-1 with TRBJ2-6; 7 positions match TRBD2. Germline trimming cut 2 bases from V and 2 bases from J; bases unmatched to any gene: 4. The CDR3 runs to 16 residues. Germline assignment: CDR1 SGHRS and CDR2 YFSETQ. This chain's CDR3 is CASSLRGGTGANVLTF. The CDR3 region has the DNA TGCGCCAGCAGCTTAAGGGGAGGGACTGGGGCCAACGTCCTGACTTTC.

This clone is judged medium-sized (0.01 to 0.1%). CDR3 in DNA: TGTGCCAACAGGAGTCCCGGGGCGGTGGGTGGCTACACCTTC. Encoded protein: CANRSPGAVGGYTF. V usage is TRBV6-1 and J usage is TRBJ1-2; D may be TRBD1 (5 bases). The CDR3 runs to 14 residues. Trimming removed 10 bases at V and 7 bases at J, with 22 bases between. Germline V lookup: CDR1 MNHNS, CDR2 SASEGT.

The rearrangement links TRBV5-1 to TRBJ1-5, with D perhaps matching TRBD1 (5 bases). The CDR3 extends over 13 amino acids. V was clipped by 3 bases and J by 5 bases, with 9 bases between them. Germline V CDR1 and CDR2: SGHRS, YFSETQ. The CDR3 sequence is CASSSDRDQPQHF. The DNA of the CDR3 is TGCGCCAGCAGCTCCGACAGAGATCAGCCCCAGCATTTT.

The table lists this clone with a few counts. This chain joins TRBV2 and TRBJ2-1; D call uncertain. The ends were cut back, 0 bases at V and 13 bases at J, with 13 bases in the middle. The CDR3 contains 13 residues. The germline gives CDR1 SNHLY, CDR2 FYNNEI. The CDR3 is CASSEALRASQFF. CDR3 coding DNA: TGTGCCAGCAGTGAAGCGCTTCGTGCGAGTCAGTTCTTC. Looking up the rest from reference TRBV2 and TRBJ2-1 gives the full variable domain: EPEVTQTPSHQVTQMGQEVILRCVPISNHLYFYWYRQILGQKVEFLVSFYNNEISEKSEIFDDQFSVERPDGSNFTLKIRSTKLEDSAMYFCASSEALRASQFFGPGTRLTVL.

This clone was counted once. The chain couples TRBV4-2 to TRBJ2-3; unclear D gene. Germline assignment: CDR1 LGHNA and CDR2 YNFKEQ. V was shortened by 2 bases and J by 1 base, with 7 bases between the two germline ends. The CDR3 length is 14 residues. CDR3 region: CASSQLFGTDTQYF. The CDR3 DNA reads TGTGCCAGCAGCCAATTGTTTGGCACAGATACGCAGTATTTT.

In its sample, this clone was seen a few times. The chain is built from TRBV20-1 and TRBJ2-7, with 10 nucleotides matching TRBD2. CDR3 length: 16 residues. Germline V gene data show CDR1 as DFQATT and CDR2 as SNEGSKA (reference sequence). V was clipped by 0 bases and J by 7 bases; unmatched bases: 12. The CDR3: CSARDPLAGDLLEQYF. CDR3 nucleotide sequence: TGCAGTGCTAGAGATCCCCTAGCGGGAGACCTTCTGGAGCAGTACTTC.

The chain combines TRBV20-1 with TRBJ2-7; unclear D gene. The CDR3 is 14 amino acids. CDR1 and CDR2 from the germline V gene are DFQATT and SNEGSKA (reference sequence). V lost 1 base and J lost 2, with 12 bases in between. CDR3 coding DNA: TGCAGTGCTAGAGGAGACGGCCAGACCTACGAGCAGTACTTC. Protein sequence: CSARGDGQTYEQYF.

This clone was detected ten times or more. This CDR3 is also generated by other DNA sequences in the sample. This chain connects TRBV29-1 to TRBJ2-3; D gene unclear. In germline, CDR1 is SQVTM, CDR2 ANQGSEA. Between the trimmed V and J ends, which lost 3 bases and 6 bases, there was a span of 13 bases. CDR3 length equals 13 residues. CDR3 sequence: CSVDRTPGDTQYF. CDR3 DNA sequence: TGCAGCGTTGACCGGACCCCCGGGGATACGCAGTATTTT.

This clone was counted only a few times. At one end the junction does not follow the germline gene, possibly because of a read error. The rearrangement links TRBV2 to TRBJ2-1; the match to TRBD1 covers 9 bases. CDR1 and CDR2 (germline): SNHLY, FYNNEI. The CDR3 extends over 14 amino acids. CDR3 loop: CASNVRDRANAQFF. CDR3 DNA: TGTGCCAGCAATGTAAGGGACAGGGCCAATGCGCAGTTCTTC.

This chain links TRBV9 with TRBJ2-3, with 7 bases lining up with TRBD2. V lost 1 base to trimming and J lost 2 bases; unmatched junction nucleotides: 7. The CDR3 loop spans 16 amino acids. The germline V gene encodes CDR1 SGDLS and CDR2 YYNGEE. The CDR3 sequence is CASSVSAGELTDTQYF. CDR3 nucleotide sequence: TGTGCCAGCAGCGTAAGCGCGGGAGAACTCACAGATACGCAGTATTTT.

Points on this clone: One end of the junction fails to match germline, which may point to a read error. V and J are TRBV4-2 and TRBJ2-2, with D possibly being TRBD1 or TRBD2 (5 bases each). The CDR3 has 15 residues. CDR1 and CDR2 (germline): LGHNA, YNFKEQ. The CDR3 nucleotides are TGTGCCAGCAGCCAAGAAAATCAAAACACCGGGGACCTGTTTTTT. This gives the protein CASSQENQNTGDLFF.

The chain joins TRBV3-1 to TRBJ1-6; no definite D call. The V and J ends lost 6 bases and 10 bases respectively, with 13 bases between them. This CDR3 has 13 amino acids. Germline assignment: CDR1 LGHDT and CDR2 YNNKEL (reference sequence). Here the CDR3 DNA reads TGTGCCAGCAGACCACCCCTACCATCACCCCTCCACTTT. Amino acids: CASRPPLPSPLHF.

The chain employs TRBV20-1 and TRBJ2-3; 11 bases agree with TRBD2. The CDR3 is made up of 16 amino acids. The trim removed 1 base at V and 2 bases at J, leaving 5 bases unmatched. Germline CDR1 reads DFQATT; CDR2 reads SNEGSKA (reference sequence). CDR3 residues: CSARAGTSGNTDTQYF. The CDR3, as DNA: TGCAGTGCTAGAGCCGGGACTAGCGGAAACACAGATACGCAGTATTTT.

The CDR3 here is CASSEEVLAYGYTF. The CDR3 DNA follows: TGTGCCAGCAGCGAGGAGGTTCTAGCCTATGGCTACACCTTC. J is TRBJ1-2 and V is TRBV6-1; D unclear. This CDR3 is 14 amino acids long. Germline V gives CDR1 MNHNS, CDR2 SASEGT. Trimming removed 6 bases at V and 4 bases at J, with 15 bases between.

The chain is built from TRBV11-2 and TRBJ2-1; TRBD2 matches at 10 bases. This CDR3 is 13 amino acids long. The trim removed 5 bases at V and 6 bases at J, leaving 1 base unmatched. CDR1 and CDR2 (germline): SGHAT, FQNNGV. As DNA, the CDR3 is TGTGCCAGCAGCGCTAGCGGGAGCAATGAGCAGTTCTTC. Its protein product is CASSASGSNEQFF.

This clone was detected a few times. The chain is built from TRBV5-1 and TRBJ2-5, with D maybe TRBD1 (6 bases). The V gene lost 3 bases and the J gene lost 5 bases, with 14 bases spanning the gap. The germline gives CDR1 SGHRS, CDR2 YFSETQ. This CDR3 is built from 14 residues. DNA for the CDR3: TGCGCCAGCAGCTACCGGTACAGGGATGAGACCCAGTACTTC. Its translation is CASSYRYRDETQYF.